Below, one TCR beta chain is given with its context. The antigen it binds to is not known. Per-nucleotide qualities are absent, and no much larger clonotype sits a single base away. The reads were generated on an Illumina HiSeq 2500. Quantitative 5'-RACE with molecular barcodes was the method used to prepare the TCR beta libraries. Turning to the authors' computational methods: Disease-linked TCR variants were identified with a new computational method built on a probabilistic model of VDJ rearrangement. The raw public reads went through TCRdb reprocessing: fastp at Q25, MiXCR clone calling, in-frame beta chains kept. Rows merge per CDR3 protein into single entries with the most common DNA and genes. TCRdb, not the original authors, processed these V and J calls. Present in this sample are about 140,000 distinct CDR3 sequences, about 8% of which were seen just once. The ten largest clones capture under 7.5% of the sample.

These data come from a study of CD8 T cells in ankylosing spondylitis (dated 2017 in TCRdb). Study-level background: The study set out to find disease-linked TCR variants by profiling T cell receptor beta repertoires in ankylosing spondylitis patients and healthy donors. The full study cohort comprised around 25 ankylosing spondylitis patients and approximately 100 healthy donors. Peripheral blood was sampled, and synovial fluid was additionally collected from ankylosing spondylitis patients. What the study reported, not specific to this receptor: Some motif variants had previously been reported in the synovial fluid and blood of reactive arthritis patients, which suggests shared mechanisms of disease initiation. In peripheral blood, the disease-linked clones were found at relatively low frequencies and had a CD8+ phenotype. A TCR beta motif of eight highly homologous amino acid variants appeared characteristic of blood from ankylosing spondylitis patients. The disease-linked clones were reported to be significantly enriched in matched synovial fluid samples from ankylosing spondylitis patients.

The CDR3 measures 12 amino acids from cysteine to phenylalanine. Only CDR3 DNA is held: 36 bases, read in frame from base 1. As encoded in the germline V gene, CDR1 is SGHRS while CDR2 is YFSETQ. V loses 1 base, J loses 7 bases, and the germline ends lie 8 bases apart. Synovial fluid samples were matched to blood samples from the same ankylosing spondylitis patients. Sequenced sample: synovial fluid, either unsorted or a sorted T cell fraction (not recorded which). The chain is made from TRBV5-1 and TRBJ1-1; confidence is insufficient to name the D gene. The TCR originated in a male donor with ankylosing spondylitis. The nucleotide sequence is TGCGCCAGCAGCTTGAAGGTTGGTGAAGCTTTCTTT. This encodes CASSLKVGEAFF.